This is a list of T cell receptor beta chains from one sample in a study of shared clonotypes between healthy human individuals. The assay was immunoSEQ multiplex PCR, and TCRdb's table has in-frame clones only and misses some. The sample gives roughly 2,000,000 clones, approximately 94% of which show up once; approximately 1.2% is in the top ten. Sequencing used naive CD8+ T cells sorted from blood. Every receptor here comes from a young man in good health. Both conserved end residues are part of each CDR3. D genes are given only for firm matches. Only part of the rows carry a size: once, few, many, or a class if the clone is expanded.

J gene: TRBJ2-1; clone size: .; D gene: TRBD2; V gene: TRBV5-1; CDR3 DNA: TGCGCCAGCAGCTTGCAAACTAGCGGGAGAGGTGAGCAGTTCTTC; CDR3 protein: CASSLQTSGRGEQFF
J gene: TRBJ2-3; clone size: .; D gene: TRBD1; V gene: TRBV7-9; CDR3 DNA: TGTGCCAGCAGCCCGACAGGGACGCGGACAGATACGCAGTATTTT; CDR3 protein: CASSPTGTRTDTQYF
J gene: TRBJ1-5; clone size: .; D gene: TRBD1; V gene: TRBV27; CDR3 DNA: TGTGCCAGCAGCCTGGGACAGGGCCTTAACAATCAGCCCCAGCATTTT; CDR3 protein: CASSLGQGLNNQPQHF
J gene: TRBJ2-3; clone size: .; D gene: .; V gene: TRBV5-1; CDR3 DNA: TGCGCCAGCAGCTTGTTGGGCAGGGTAGCAGATACGCAGTATTTT; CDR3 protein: CASSLLGRVADTQYF
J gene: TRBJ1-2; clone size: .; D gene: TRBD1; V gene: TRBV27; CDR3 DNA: TGTGCCAGCAGCCTGACAGGGGTTGAGTATGGCTACACCTTC; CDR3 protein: CASSLTGVEYGYTF
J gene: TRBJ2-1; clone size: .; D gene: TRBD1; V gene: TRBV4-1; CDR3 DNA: TGCGCCAGCAGCCAATGGGAAGGGGGCGAAGACAATGAGCAGTTCTTC; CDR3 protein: CASSQWEGGEDNEQFF
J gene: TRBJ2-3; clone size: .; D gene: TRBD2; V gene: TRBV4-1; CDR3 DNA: TGCGCCAGCAGCCAAGTCCCAAGCGGGAGGGATTTTCCAGATACGCAGTATTTT; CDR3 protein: CASSQVPSGRDFPDTQYF
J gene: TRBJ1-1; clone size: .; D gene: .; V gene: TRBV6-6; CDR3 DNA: TGTGCCAGCAGTTACTCGGCAAACCTGAACACTGAAGCTTTCTTT; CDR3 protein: CASSYSANLNTEAFF
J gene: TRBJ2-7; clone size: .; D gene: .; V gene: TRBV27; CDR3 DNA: TGTGCCAGCAGTTTAGGGACGGGCGGCCACGAGCAGTACTTC; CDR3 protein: CASSLGTGGHEQYF
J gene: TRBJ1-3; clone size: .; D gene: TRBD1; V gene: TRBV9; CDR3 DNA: TGTGCCAGCAGCGTAGATACAGGGGACACTGGAAACACCATATATTTT; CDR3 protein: CASSVDTGDTGNTIYF
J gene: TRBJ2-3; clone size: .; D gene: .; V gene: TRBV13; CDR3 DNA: TGTGCCAGCAGCCAGACCGGGACTGGAGATACGCAGTATTTT; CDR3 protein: CASSQTGTGDTQYF
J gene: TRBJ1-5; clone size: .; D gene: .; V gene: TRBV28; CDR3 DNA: TGTGCCAGCAGTTTACGGGGGAGTGGCAATCAGCCCCAGCATTTT; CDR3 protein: CASSLRGSGNQPQHF
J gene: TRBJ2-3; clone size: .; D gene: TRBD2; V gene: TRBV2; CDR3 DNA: TGTGCCAGCAGTGAATCCAGCGGGGGCACAGATACGCAGTATTTT; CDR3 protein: CASSESSGGTDTQYF
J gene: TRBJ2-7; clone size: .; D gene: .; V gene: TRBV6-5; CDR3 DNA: TGTGCCAGCAGTTACTCCCTCAATTACGAGCAGTACTTC; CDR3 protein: CASSYSLNYEQYF
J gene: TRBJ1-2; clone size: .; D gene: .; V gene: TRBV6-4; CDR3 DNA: TGTGCCAGCAGTGACTCGAGGGGGAATGGCTACACCTTC; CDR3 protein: CASSDSRGNGYTF
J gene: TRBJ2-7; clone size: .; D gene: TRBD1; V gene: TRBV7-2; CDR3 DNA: TGTGCCAGCAGTTCCGGGACAGGGGGAGACGAGCAGTACTTC; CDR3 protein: CASSSGTGGDEQYF
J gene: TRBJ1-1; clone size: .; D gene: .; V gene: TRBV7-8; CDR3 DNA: TGTGCCAGCAGCTTAGCGAGAGGTTTGGGGAACACTGAAGCTTTCTTT; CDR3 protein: CASSLARGLGNTEAFF
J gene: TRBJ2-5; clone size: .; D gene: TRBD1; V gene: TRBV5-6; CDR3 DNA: TGTGCCAGCAGCCGCGAATGGACAGGGGAGCACAAGGAGACCCAGTACTTC; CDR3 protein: CASSREWTGEHKETQYF
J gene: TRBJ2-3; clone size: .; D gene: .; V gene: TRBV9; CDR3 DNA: TGTGCCAGCAGCGTAGTTGGGCTCGTCACAGATACGCAGTATTTT; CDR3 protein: CASSVVGLVTDTQYF
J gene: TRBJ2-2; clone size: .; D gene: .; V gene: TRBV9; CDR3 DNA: TGTGCCAGCAGTGAGGGTAGCGGCGGGGAGCTGTTTTTT; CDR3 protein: CASSEGSGGELFF
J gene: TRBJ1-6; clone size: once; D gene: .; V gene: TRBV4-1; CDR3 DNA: TGCGCCAGCAGCCAAGTTGGAAGTGGGAATTCACCCCTCCACTTT; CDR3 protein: CASSQVGSGNSPLHF
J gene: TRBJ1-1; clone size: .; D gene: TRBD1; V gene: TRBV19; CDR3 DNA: TGTGCCAGTAGTATCGGACAGGGGACTGAAGCTTTCTTT; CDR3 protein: CASSIGQGTEAFF
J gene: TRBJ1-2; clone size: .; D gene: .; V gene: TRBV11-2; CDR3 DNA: TGTGCCAGCAGCCTCCCGTTGGGACTCTCCTTC; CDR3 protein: CASSLPLGLSF
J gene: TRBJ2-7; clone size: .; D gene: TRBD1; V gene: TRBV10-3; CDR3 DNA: TGTGCCATCACCCCGGGACAGGGCTACGAGCAGTACTTC; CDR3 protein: CAITPGQGYEQYF
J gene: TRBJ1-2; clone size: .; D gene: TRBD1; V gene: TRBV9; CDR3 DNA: TGTGCCAGCAGCTCCCCCAGGACAGGGTTGGACTATGGCTACACCTTC; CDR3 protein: CASSSPRTGLDYGYTF
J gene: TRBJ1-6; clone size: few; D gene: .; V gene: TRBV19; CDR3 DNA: TGTGCCAGTAGCAACACAGGGACGGAGAATTCACCCCTCCACTTT; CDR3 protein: CASSNTGTENSPLHF
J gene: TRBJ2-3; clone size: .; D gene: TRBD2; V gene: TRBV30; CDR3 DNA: TGTGCCTGGACGTCCGGGACTAGCAGATCAGATACGCAGTATTTT; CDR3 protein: CAWTSGTSRSDTQYF
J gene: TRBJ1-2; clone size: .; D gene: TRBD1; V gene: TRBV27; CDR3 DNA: TGTGCCAGCAGTACGCGGACAGGGGCGAACTATGGCTACACCTTC; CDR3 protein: CASSTRTGANYGYTF
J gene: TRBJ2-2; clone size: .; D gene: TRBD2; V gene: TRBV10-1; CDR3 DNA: TGCGCCAGCAGTTCGGGACTAGCGGGAGTTCTGGCCGGGGAGCTGTTTTTT; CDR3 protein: CASSSGLAGVLAGELFF
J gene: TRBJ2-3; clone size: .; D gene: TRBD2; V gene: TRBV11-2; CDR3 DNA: TGTGCCAGCAGCTTAGATGGGGGGACTAGCGGCTTCACAGATACGCAGTATTTT; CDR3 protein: CASSLDGGTSGFTDTQYF
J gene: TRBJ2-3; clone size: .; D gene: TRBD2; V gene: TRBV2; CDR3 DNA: TGTGCCAGCAGCGGGACTAGCGGGAGAACAAATACGCAGTATTTT; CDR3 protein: CASSGTSGRTNTQYF
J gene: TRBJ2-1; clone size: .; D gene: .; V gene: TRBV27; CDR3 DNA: TGTGCCAGCAGTTTATTGGCTCCGGCTGGTATAGAGAATGAGCAGTTCTTC; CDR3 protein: CASSLLAPAGIENEQFF
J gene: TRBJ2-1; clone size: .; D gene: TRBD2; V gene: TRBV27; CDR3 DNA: TGTGCCAGCAGTTTTCAGGGAGGGAATGAGCAGTTCTTC; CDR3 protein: CASSFQGGNEQFF
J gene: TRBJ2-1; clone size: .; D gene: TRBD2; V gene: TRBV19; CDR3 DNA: TGTGCCAGTAGTATAGAGCGGGAGGGCCTTGAAAATGAGCAGTTCTTC; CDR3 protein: CASSIEREGLENEQFF
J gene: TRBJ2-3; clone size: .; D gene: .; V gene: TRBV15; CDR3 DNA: TGTGCCACCAGCAGAGTAACAGGGATAATTAGCACAGATACGCAGTATTTT; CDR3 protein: CATSRVTGIISTDTQYF
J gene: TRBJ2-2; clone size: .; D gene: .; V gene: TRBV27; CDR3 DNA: TGTGCCAGCAGTTTACTACAGGGGAACACCGGGGAGCTGTTTTTT; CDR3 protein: CASSLLQGNTGELFF
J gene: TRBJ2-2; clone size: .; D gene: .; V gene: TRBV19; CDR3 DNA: TGTGCCAGTAGTATCAGGTCACGGTGGGACACCGGGGAGCTGTTTTTT; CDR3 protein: CASSIRSRWDTGELFF